These 2 T cell receptor beta chains came from one sample sequenced in a study of regulatory T cells in long-lasting Graves disease. Construction of TCR beta libraries relied on iRepertoire HTBI primers and on Arm-PCR targeting CDR3 regions. Using its own MiXCR run on the multiplex PCR reads, TCRdb lists one record per CDR3 protein. The sample gives about 420,000 distinct CDR3 sequences, about a sixth of which show up once; 23% is in the top ten. Time point specified: newly diagnosed GD, antithyroid drugs for less than 3 months. From PBMCs, RNA was extracted and then used to make the TCR library. These same records also appear under a second study, on T cells in Graves' hyperthyroidism and ophthalmopathy.

The sample consisted of peripheral blood mononuclear cells (PBMCs), taken at new diagnosis, from a patient treated with antithyroid drugs. All receptors come from a woman aged 18-29 years with Graves disease.

This clonotype was detected ten times or more. This chain links TRBV20-1 with TRBJ2-7; 7 positions match TRBD1. There are 15 residues in the CDR3. In germline, CDR1 is DFQATT, CDR2 SNEGSKA (reference sequence). J was trimmed by 2 bases and V by 0 bases; bases with no gene match: 7. Here the CDR3 DNA reads TGCAGTGCTAGAGACCGGGACAGCGGTACCTACGAGCAGTACTTC. Translating gives CSARDRDSGTYEQYF.

This clonotype has at least ten counts. The rearrangement joins TRBV30 to TRBJ2-7; TRBD1 matches at 8 bases. CDR3 size: 13 residues. Trimming cost V 2 bases and J 0 bases; bases outside gene matches: 0. Germline V gene sequence: CDR1 GTSNPN, CDR2 SVGIG (reference sequence). The CDR3 DNA is TGTGCCTGGAGTACAGGGGGCTCCTACGAGCAGTACTTC. As protein: CAWSTGGSYEQYF. Looking up the rest from reference TRBV30 and TRBJ2-7 gives the full variable domain: SQTIHQWPATLVQPVGSPLSLECTVEGTSNPNLYWYRQAAGRGLQLLFYSVGIGQISSEVPQNLSASRPQDRQFILSSKKLLLSDSGFYLCAWSTGGSYEQYFGPGTRLTVT.